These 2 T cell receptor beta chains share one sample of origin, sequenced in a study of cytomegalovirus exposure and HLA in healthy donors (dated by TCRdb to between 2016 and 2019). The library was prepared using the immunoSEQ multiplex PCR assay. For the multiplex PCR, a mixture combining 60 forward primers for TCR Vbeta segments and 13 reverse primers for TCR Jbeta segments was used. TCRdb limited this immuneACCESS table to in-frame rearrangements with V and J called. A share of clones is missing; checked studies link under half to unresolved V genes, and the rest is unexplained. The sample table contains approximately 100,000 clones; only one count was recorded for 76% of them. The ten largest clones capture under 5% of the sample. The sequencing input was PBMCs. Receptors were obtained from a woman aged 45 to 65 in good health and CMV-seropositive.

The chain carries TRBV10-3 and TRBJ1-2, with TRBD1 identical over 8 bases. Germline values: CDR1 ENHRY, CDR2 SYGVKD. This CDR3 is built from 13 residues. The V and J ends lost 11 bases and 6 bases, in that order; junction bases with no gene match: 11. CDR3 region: CALNPGGIDGYTF. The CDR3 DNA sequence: TGTGCCCTAAACCCAGGGGGCATTGATGGCTACACCTTC.

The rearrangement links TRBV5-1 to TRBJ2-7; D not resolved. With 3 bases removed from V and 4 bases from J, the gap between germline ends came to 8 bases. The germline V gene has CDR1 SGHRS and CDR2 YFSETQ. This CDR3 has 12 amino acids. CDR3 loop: CASSSTTYEQYF. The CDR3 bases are TGCGCCAGCAGCTCTACTACGTACGAGCAGTACTTC.